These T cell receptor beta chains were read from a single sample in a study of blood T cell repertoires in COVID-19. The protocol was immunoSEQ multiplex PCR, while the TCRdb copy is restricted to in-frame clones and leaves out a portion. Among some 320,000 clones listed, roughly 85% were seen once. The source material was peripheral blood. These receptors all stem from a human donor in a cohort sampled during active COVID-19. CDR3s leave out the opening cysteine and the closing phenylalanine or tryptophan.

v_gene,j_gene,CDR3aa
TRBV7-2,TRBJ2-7,ASSRDWISYEQY
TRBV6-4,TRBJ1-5,ASSMDSAKNQPQH
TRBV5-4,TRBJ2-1,ASSLKGANSGNEQF
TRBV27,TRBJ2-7,ASSRSTVDEQY
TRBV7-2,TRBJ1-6,ASSSQVFPPSPLH
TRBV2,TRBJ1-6,ASSLDRGGNNSPLH
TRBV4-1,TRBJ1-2,ASSQDAGARANYGYT
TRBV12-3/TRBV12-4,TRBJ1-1,ASSLVEVSRAF
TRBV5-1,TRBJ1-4,ASSLRGSGNEKLF
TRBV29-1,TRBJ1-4,SALGQGSNEKLF
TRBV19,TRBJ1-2,ASSINLQAHYGYT
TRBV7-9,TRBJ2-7,ASSRDRASYEQY
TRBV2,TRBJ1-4,ASSRTGTGGPVEKLF
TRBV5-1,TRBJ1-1,ASSHDRGNTEAF
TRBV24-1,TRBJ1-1,ATSDRGSTEAF
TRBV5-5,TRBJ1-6,ASSLADSPLH
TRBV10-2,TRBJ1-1,ASSEAWQGEAF
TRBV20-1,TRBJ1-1,SAPSGRDAF
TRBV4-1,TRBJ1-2,ASSQDAFDRGYGYT
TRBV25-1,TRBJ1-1,ASSDRTGGAF
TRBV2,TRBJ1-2,ASSAVEGEGT
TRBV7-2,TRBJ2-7,ASSFPGQGAREQY
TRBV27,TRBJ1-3,ASSSLGIIRGPIY
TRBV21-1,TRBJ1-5,ASSKDRGGQPQH
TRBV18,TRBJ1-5,ASSPPTGGNQPQH
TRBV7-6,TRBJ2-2,ASSLGANTGELF
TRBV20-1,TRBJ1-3,SASGGVSGNTIY